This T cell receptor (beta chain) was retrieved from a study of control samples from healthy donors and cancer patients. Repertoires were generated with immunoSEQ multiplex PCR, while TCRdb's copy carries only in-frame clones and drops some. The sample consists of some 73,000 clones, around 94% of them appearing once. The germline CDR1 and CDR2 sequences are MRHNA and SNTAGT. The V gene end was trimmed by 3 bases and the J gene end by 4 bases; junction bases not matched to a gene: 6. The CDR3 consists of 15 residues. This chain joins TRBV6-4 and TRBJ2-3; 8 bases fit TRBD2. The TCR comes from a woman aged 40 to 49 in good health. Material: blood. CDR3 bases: TGTGCCAGCAGTGAAAAGCGGGAGTCCCCAGATACGCAGTATTTT. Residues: CASSEKRESPDTQYF.